Below, one T cell receptor beta chain is given with its context. V lost 6 bases to trimming and J lost 1 base; unmatched junction nucleotides: 14. This CDR3 has 18 amino acids. Looked up from germline, CDR1 is MNHEY and CDR2 is SMNVEV (reference sequence). This sample is drawn from a study of sequential checkpoint blockade in melanoma. The table came from immunoSEQ multiplex PCR; TCRdb's copy has only in-frame clones and leaves some out. The data contain roughly 18,000 clones, approximately 58% of them singletons. Treatment noted: randomized to nivolumab then ipilimumab (arm A) or the reverse (arm B). No patient had prior DNA-damaging chemotherapy.

The chain carries TRBV27 and TRBJ2-3, with 9 bases lining up with TRBD2. The source of this sequence is a human donor with melanoma. This specimen consisted of CD8+ T cells sorted from blood (inferred from file names), obtained from a patient given nivolumab and ipilimumab in sequence. The CDR3 DNA reads as TGTGCCAGCAGCTTCACCACTCCCATAGCGGGAGGCACAGATACGCAGTATTTT. Translation gives CASSFTTPIAGGTDTQYF.